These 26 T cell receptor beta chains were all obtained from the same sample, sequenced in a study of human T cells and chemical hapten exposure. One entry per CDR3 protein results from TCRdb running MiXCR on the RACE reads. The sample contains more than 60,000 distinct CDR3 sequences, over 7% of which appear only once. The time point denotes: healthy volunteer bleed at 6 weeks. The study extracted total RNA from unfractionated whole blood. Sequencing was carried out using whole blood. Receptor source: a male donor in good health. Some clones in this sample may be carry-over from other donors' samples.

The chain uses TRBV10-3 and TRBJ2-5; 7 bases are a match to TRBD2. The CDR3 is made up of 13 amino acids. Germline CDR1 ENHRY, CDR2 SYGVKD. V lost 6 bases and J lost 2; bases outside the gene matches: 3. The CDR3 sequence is CAISASGQETQYF. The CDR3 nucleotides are TGTGCCATCAGCGCTAGCGGACAAGAGACCCAGTACTTC.

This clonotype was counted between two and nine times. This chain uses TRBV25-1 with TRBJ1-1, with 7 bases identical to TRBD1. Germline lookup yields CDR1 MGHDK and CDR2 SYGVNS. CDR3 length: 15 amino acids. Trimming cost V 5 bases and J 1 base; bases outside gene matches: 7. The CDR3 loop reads CASSILGGENTEAFF. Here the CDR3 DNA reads TGTGCCAGCAGTATACTAGGGGGCGAGAACACTGAAGCTTTCTTT.

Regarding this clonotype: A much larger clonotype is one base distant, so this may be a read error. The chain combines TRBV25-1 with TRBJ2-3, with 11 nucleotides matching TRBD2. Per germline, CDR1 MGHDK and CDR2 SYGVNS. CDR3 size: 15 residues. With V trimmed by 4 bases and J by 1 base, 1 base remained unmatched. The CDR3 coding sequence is TGTGCCAGCAGTGTGGGACTAGCGGGCACAGATACGCAGTATTTT. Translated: CASSVGLAGTDTQYF.

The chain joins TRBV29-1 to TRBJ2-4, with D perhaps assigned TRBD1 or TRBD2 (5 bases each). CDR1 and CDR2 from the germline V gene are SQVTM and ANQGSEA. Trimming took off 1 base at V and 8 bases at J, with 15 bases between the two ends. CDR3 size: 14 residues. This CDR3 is CSVEGRSGRDIQYF. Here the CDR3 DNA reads TGCAGCGTTGAAGGGAGGTCAGGGAGAGACATTCAGTACTTC.

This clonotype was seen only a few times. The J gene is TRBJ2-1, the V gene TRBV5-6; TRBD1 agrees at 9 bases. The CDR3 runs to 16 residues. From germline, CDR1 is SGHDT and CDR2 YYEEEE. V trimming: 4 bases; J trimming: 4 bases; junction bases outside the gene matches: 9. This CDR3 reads CASSADRGAGYNEQFF. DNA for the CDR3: TGTGCCAGCAGCGCGGACAGGGGCGCTGGTTACAATGAGCAGTTCTTC.

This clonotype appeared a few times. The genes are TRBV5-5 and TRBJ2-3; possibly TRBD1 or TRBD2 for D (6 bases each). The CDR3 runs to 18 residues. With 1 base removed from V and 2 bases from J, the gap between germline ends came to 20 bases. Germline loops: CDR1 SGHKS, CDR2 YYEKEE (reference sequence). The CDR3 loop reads CASSLLLLSGAITDTQYF. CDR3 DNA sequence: TGTGCCAGCAGCTTGCTTTTGTTATCGGGGGCCATCACAGATACGCAGTATTTT.

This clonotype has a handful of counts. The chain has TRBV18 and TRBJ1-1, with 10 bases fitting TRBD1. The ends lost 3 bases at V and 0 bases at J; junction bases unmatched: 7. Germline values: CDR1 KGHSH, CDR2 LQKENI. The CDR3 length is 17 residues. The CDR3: CASSPIGQGEMNTEAFF. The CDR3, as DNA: TGTGCCAGCTCACCGATCGGACAGGGGGAGATGAACACTGAAGCTTTCTTT.

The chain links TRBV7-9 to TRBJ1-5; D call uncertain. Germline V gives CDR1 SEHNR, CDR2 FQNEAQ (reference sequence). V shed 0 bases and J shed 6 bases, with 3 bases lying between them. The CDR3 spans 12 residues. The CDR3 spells CASSLATQPQHF. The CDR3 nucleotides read TGTGCCAGCAGCTTAGCCACTCAGCCCCAGCATTTT.

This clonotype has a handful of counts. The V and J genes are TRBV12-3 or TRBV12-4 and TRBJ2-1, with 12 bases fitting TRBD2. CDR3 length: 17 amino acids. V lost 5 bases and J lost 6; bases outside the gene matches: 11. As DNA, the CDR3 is TGTGCCAGCAGTCAAGGACTAGCGGGAACCCGGGGCAATGAGCAGTTCTTC. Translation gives CASSQGLAGTRGNEQFF.

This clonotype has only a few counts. DNA of the CDR3: TGCAGCGCCAGGACAGGGGGCGGCGAGCAGTACTTC. Its translation is CSARTGGGEQYF. The rearrangement joins TRBV29-1 to TRBJ2-7, with 11 bases aligning to TRBD1. Germline trimming cut 7 bases from V and 6 bases from J; bases unmatched to any gene: 5. This CDR3 region has 12 residues. Germline assignment: CDR1 SQVTM and CDR2 ANQGSEA.

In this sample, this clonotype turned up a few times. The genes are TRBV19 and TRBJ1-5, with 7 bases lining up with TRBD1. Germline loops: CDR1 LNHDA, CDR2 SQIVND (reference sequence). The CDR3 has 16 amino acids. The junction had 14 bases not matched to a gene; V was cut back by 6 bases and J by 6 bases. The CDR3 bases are TGTGCCAGTAGCCTCAACGACAGGGTAAGGAGTCAGCCCCAGCATTTT. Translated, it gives CASSLNDRVRSQPQHF.

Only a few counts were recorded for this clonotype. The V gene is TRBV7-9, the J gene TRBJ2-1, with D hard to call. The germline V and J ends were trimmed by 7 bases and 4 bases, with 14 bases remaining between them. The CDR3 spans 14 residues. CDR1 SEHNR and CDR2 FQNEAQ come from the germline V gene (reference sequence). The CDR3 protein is CASIRSLQYNEQFF. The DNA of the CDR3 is TGTGCCAGCATTAGGAGTTTGCAGTACAATGAGCAGTTCTTC.

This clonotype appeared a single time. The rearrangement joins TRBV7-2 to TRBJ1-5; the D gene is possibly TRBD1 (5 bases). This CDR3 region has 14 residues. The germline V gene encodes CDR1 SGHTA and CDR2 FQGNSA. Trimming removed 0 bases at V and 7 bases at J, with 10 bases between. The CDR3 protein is CASSLAGAGQPQHF. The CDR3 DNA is TGTGCCAGCAGCTTAGCAGGGGCGGGACAGCCCCAGCATTTT.

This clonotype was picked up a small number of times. For the CDR3, the DNA is TGTGCTAGTGGTTTAGGGGCGGGAGGGCCAACAGATACGCAGTATTTT. This gives the protein CASGLGAGGPTDTQYF. The chain employs TRBV12-5 and TRBJ2-3; TRBD2 matches at 9 bases. This CDR3 has 16 amino acids. The V and J ends lost 3 bases and 3 bases, in that order; junction bases with no gene match: 7. The germline V gene has CDR1 LGHNT and CDR2 FRNRAP.

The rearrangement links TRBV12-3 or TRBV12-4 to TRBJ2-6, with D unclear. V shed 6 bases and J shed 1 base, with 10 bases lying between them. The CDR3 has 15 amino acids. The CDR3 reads CASSPDSSGANVLTF. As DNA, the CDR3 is TGTGCCAGCAGCCCTGACTCGTCTGGGGCCAACGTCCTGACTTTC.

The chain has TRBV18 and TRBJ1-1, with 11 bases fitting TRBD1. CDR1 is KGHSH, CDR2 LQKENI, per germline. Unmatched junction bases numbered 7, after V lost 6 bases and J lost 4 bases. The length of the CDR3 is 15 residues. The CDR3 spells CASSPDRGRSTEAFF. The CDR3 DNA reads TGTGCCAGCTCTCCGGACAGGGGGCGGTCCACTGAAGCTTTCTTT.

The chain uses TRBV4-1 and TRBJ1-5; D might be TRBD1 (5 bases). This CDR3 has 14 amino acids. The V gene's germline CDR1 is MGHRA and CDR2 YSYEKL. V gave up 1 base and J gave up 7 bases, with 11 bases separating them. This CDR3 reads CASSQVWGVQPQHF. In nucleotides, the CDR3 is TGCGCCAGCAGCCAAGTTTGGGGGGTACAGCCCCAGCATTTT.

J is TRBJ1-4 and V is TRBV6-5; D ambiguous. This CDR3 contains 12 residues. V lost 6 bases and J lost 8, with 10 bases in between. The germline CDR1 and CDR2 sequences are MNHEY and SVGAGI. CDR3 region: CASSHLEEKLFF. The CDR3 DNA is TGTGCCAGCAGCCACCTTGAAGAAAAACTGTTTTTT.

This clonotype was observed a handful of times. The CDR3 region is CASSPGLAGEQFF. CDR3 DNA: TGCGCCAGCAGCCCCGGACTAGCTGGAGAGCAGTTCTTC. V usage is TRBV4-1 and J usage is TRBJ2-1; 8 bases align to TRBD2. From germline, CDR1 is MGHRA and CDR2 YSYEKL. The CDR3 is 13 amino acids. J lost 10 bases, V lost 4 bases, and 6 bases had no gene match.

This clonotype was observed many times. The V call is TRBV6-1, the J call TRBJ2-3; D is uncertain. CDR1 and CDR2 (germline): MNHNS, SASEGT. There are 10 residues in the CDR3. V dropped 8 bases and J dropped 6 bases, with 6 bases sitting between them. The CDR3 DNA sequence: TGTGCCAGCTCGGTGGATACGCAGTATTTT. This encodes CASSVDTQYF.

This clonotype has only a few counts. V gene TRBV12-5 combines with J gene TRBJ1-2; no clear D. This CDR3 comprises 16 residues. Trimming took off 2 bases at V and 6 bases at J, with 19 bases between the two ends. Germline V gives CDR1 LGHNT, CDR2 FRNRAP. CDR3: CASGLFWRGQEDGYTF. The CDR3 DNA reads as TGTGCTAGTGGTTTGTTTTGGCGAGGGCAGGAGGATGGCTACACCTTC.

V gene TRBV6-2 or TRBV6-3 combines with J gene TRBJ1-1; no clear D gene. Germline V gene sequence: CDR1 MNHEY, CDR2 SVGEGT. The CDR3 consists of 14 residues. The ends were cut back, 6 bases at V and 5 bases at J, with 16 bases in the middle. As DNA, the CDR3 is TGTGCCAGCAGCCCGCCTGGAGGGTTGACTGAAGCTTTCTTT. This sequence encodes CASSPPGGLTEAFF.

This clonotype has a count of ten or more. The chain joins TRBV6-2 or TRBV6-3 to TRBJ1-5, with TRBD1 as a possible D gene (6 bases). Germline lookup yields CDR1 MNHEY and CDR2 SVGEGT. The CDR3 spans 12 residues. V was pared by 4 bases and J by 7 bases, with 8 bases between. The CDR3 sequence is CASSSGVQPQHF. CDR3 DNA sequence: TGTGCCAGCAGTTCAGGGGTCCAGCCCCAGCATTTT.

The CDR3 spells CASSLVHRRFNVGQYF. Written as DNA, the CDR3 is TGTGCCAGCAGTTTAGTCCATCGCAGGTTTAACGTGGGGCAGTACTTC. V gene TRBV12-3 or TRBV12-4 combines with J gene TRBJ2-7; D is uncertain. V lost 1 base, J lost 9 bases, and 22 bases lay in between. The CDR3 covers 16 residues.

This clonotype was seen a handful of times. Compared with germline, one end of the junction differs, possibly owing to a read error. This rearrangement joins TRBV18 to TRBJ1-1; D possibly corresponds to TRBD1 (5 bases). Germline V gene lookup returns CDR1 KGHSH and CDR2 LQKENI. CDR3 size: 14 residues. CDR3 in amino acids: CASSPQEGYTEAFF. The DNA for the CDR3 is TGTGCCAGCTCCCCACAGGAGGGTTACACTGAAGCTTTCTTT.

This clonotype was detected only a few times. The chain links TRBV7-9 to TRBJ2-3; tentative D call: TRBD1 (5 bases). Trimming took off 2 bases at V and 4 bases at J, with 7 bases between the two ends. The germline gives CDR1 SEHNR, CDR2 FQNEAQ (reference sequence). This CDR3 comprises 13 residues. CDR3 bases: TGTGCCAGCAGCTTATGGGGCCCAGATACGCAGTATTTT. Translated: CASSLWGPDTQYF. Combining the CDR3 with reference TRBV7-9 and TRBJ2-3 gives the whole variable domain DTGVSQNPRHKITKRGQNVTFRCDPISEHNRLYWYRQTLGQGPEFLTYFQNEAQLEKSRLLSDRFSAERPKGSFSTLEIQRTEQGDSAMYLCASSLWGPDTQYFGPGTRLTVL.